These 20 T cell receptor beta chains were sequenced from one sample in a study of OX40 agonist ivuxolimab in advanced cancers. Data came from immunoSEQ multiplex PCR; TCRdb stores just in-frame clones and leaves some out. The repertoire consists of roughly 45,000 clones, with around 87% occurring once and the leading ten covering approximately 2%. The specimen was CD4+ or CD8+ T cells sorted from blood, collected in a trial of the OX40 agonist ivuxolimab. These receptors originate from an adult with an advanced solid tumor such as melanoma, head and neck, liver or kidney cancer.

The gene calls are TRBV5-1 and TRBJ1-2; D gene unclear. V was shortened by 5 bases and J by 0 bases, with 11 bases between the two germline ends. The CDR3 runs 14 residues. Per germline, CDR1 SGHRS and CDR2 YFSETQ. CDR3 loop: CASRNGIANYGYTF. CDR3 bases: TGCGCCAGCAGAAACGGAATCGCTAACTATGGCTACACCTTC. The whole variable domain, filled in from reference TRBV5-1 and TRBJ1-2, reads KAGVTQTPRYLIKTRGQQVTLSCSPISGHRSVSWYQQTPGQGLQFLFEYFSETQRNKGNFPGRFSGRQFSNSRSEMNVSTLELGDSALYLCASRNGIANYGYTFGSGTRLTVV.

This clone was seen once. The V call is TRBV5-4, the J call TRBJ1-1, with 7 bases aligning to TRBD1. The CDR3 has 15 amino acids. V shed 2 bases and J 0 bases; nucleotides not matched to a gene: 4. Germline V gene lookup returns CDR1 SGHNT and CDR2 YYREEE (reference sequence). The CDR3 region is CASSFVGQLNTEAFF. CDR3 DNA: TGTGCCAGCAGCTTTGTGGGACAGCTGAACACTGAAGCTTTCTTT. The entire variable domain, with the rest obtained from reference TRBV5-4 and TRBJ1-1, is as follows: ETGVTQSPTHLIKTRGQQVTLRCSSQSGHNTVSWYQQALGQGPQFIFQYYREEENGRGNFPPRFSGLQFPNYSSELNVNALELDDSALYLCASSFVGQLNTEAFFGQGTRLTVV.

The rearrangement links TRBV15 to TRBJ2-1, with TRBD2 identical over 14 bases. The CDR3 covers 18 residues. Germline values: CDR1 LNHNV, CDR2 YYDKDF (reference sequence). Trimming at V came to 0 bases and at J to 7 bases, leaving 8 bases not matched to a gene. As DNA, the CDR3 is TGTGCCACCAGCAGAGACCTGACTAGCGGGAGGGTTGTAAATGAGCAGTTCTTC. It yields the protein CATSRDLTSGRVVNEQFF.

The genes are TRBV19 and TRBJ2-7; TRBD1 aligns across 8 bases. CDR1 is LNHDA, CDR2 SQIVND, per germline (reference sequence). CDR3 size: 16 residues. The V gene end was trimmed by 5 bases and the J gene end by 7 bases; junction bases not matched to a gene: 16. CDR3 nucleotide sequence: TGTGCCAGTAGTCCATCCCGACAGGGGTTGGGTGGGGAGCAGTACTTC. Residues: CASSPSRQGLGGEQYF. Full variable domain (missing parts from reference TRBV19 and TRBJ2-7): DGGITQSPKYLFRKEGQNVTLSCEQNLNHDAMYWYRQDPGQGLRLIYYSQIVNDFQKGDIAEGYSVSREKKESFPLTVTSAQKNPTAFYLCASSPSRQGLGGEQYFGPGTRLTVT.

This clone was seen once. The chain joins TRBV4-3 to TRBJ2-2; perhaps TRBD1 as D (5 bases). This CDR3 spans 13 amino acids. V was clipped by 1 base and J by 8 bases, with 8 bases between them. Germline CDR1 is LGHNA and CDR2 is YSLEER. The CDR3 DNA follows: TGCGCCAGCAGCCAAGTTAGGGGAGGGGAGCTGTTTTTT. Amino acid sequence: CASSQVRGGELFF.

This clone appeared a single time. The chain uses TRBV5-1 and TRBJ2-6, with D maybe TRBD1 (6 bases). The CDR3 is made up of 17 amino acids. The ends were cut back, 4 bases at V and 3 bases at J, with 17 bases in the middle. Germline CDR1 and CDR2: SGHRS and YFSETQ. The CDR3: CASSPTTGTYGANVLTF. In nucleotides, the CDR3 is TGCGCCAGCAGCCCTACGACCGGGACATATGGGGCCAACGTCCTGACTTTC.

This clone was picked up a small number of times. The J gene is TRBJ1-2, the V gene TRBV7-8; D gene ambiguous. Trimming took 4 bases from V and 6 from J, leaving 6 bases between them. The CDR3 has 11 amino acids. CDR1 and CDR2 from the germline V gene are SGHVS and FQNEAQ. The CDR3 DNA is TGTGCCAGCAGCTCCCCTAATGGCTACACCTTC. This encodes CASSSPNGYTF.

CDR3 amino acids: CASSWDYPDHYEQYF. CDR3 bases: TGCGCCAGCAGCTGGGACTACCCCGATCATTACGAGCAGTACTTC. V and J are TRBV5-1 and TRBJ2-7; 7 nucleotides agree with TRBD2. Germline loops: CDR1 SGHRS, CDR2 YFSETQ. The J segment lost 4 bases and the V segment lost 3 bases, leaving 10 bases of the junction unmatched. The length of the CDR3 is 15 residues. The complete variable domain, with remaining parts taken from reference TRBV5-1 and TRBJ2-7, reads KAGVTQTPRYLIKTRGQQVTLSCSPISGHRSVSWYQQTPGQGLQFLFEYFSETQRNKGNFPGRFSGRQFSNSRSEMNVSTLELGDSALYLCASSWDYPDHYEQYFGPGTRLTVT.

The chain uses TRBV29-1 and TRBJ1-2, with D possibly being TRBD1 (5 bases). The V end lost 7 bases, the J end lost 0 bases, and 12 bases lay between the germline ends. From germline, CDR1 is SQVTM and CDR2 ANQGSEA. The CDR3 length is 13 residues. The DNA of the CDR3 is TGCAGCGCGGCCGACAGAACTAACTATGGCTACACCTTC. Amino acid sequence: CSAADRTNYGYTF.

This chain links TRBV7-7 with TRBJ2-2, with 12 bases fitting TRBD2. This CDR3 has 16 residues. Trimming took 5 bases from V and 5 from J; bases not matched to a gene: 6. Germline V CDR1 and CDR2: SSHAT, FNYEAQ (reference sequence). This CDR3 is CASSQRGLAGTGELFF. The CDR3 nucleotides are TGTGCCAGCAGCCAAAGAGGACTAGCGGGGACCGGGGAGCTGTTTTTT.

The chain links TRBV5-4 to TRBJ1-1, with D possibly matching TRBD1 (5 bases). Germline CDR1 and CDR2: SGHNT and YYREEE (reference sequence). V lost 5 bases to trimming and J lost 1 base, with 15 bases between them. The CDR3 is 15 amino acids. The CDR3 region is CASRNGGRGNTEAFF. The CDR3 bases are TGTGCCAGCAGAAATGGGGGAAGGGGGAACACTGAAGCTTTCTTT. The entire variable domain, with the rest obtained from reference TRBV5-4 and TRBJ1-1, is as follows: ETGVTQSPTHLIKTRGQQVTLRCSSQSGHNTVSWYQQALGQGPQFIFQYYREEENGRGNFPPRFSGLQFPNYSSELNVNALELDDSALYLCASRNGGRGNTEAFFGQGTRLTVV.

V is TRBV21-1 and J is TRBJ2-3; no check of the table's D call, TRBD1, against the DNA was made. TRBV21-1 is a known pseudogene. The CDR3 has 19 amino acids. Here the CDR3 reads CASSKGGQEPITYTDTQYF. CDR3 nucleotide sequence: TGTGCCAGCAGCAAAGGGGGACAGGAACCGATAACATACACAGATACGCAGTATTTT.

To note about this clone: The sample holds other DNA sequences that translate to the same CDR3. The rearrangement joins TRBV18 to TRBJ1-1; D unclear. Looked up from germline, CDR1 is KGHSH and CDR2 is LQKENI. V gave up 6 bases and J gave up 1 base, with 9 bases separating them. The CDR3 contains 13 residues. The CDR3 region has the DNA TGTGCCAGCTCGTTCGGAGAGAACACTGAAGCTTTCTTT. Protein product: CASSFGENTEAFF.

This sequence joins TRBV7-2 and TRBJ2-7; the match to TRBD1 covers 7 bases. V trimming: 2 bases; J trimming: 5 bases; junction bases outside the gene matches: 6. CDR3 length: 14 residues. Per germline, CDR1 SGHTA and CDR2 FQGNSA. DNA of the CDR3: TGTGCCAGCAGCTTAAGGGGGCTTGGAGACGAGCAGTACTTC. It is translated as CASSLRGLGDEQYF.

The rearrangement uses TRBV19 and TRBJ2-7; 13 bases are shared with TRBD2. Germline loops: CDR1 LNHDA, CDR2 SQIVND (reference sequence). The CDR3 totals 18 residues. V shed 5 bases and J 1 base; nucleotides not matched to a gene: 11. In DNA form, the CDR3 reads TGTGCCAGTAGTCTCCGGACTAGCGGGAGTAGCTGGTCCTACGAGCAGTACTTC. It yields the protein CASSLRTSGSSWSYEQYF.

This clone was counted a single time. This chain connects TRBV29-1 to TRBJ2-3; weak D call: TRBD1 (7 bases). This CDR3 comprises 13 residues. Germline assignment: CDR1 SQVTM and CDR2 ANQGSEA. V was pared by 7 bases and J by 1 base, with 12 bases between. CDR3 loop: CSGQGGGTDTQYF. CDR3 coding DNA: TGCAGCGGACAGGGCGGGGGCACAGATACGCAGTATTTT.

CDR3 nucleotides: TGTGCCAGCAGCCCAAGGACAGGGGGCTGGGAGACCCAGTACTTC. Translation: CASSPRTGGWETQYF. The chain employs TRBV7-7 and TRBJ2-5; 11 bases align to TRBD1. The CDR3 consists of 15 residues. Looked up from germline, CDR1 is SSHAT and CDR2 is FNYEAQ (reference sequence). V dropped 5 bases and J dropped 5; count of bases not matched to a gene: 7.

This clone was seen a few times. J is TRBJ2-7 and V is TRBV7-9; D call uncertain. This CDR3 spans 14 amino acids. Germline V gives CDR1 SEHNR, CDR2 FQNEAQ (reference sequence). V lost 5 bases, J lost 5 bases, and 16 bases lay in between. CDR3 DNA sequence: TGTGCCAGCAGCCCGAGGTTGGGAACCGACGAGCAGTACTTC. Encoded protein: CASSPRLGTDEQYF.

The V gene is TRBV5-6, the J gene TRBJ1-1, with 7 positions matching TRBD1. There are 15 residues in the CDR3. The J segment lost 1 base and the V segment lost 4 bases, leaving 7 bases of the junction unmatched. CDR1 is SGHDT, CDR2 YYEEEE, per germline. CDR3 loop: CASSLRDRENTEAFF. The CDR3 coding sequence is TGTGCCAGCAGCCTGAGGGACAGAGAGAACACTGAAGCTTTCTTT.

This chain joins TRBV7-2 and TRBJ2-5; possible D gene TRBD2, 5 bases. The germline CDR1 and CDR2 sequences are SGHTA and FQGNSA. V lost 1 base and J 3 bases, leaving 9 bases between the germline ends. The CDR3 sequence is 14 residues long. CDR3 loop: CASSLGTYEETQYF. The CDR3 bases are TGTGCCAGCAGCTTAGGGACTTACGAAGAGACCCAGTACTTC.